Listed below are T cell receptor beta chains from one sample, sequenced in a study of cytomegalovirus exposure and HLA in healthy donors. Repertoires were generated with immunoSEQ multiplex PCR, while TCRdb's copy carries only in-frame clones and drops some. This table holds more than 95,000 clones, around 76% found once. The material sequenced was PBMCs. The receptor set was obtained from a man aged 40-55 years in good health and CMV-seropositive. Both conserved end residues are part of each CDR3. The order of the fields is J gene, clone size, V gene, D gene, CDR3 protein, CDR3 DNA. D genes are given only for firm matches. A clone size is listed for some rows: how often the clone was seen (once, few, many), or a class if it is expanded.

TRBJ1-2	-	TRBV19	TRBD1	CASSYRTGSYGYTF	TGTGCCAGTAGTTACCGGACAGGGTCATATGGCTACACCTTC
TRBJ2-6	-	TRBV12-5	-	CASGLWSPGANVLTF	TGTGCTAGTGGTTTGTGGAGCCCTGGGGCCAACGTCCTGACTTTC
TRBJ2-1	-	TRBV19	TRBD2	CASSIDGTSANEQFF	TGTGCCAGTAGTATAGATGGGACTAGCGCCAATGAGCAGTTCTTC
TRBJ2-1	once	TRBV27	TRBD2	CASRGLAGNEQFF	TGTGCCAGCCGGGGACTAGCGGGAAATGAGCAGTTCTTC
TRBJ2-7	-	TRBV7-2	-	CASSLGAVLTYPYEQYF	TGTGCCAGCAGCTTAGGAGCGGTACTTACGTACCCGTACGAGCAGTACTTC
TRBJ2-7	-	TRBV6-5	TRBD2	CASSSGTSGYYEQYF	TGTGCCAGCAGTTCAGGGACTAGCGGTTACTACGAGCAGTACTTC
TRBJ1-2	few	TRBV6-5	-	CATRTAHYGYTF	TGTGCCACCCGGACAGCCCACTATGGCTACACCTTC
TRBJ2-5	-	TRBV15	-	CATSRAGTPQETQYF	TGTGCCACCAGCAGAGCCGGGACACCCCAAGAGACCCAGTACTTC
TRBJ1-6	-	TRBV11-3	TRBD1	CASSPEGTGGPASPLHF	TGTGCCAGCAGCCCAGAAGGGACAGGGGGCCCTGCGTCACCCCTCCACTTT
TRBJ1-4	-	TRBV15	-	CATSRQASGNEKLFF	TGTGCCACCAGCAGACAAGCGTCGGGTAATGAAAAACTGTTTTTT
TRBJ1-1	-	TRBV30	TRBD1	CAWVPGQFMNTEAFF	TGTGCCTGGGTTCCGGGACAGTTCATGAACACTGAAGCTTTCTTT
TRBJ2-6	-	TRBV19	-	CASMGGQRTGGANVLTF	TGTGCCAGTATGGGGGGACAGCGGACGGGAGGGGCCAACGTCCTGACTTTC
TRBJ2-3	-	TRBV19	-	CASSPPGRAGDTQYF	TGTGCCAGTAGTCCACCAGGTCGGGCGGGAGATACGCAGTATTTT
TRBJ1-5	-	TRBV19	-	CASSIEFTGTQPQHF	TGTGCCAGTAGTATAGAGTTTACAGGGACCCAGCCCCAGCATTTT
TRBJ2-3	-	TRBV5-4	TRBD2	CALLPRGLASTDTQYF	TGTGCCTTATTGCCCCGGGGACTAGCGTCGACAGATACGCAGTATTTT
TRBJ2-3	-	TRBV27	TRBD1	CASSLFTRTGRTDTQYF	TGTGCCAGCAGTTTATTCACGAGGACAGGGCGCACAGATACGCAGTATTTT
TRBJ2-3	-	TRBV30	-	CAWRDYTDTQYF	TGTGCCTGGAGGGACTACACAGATACGCAGTATTTT
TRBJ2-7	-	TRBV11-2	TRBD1	CASSSWTGDEQYF	TGTGCCAGCAGCAGTTGGACAGGCGACGAGCAGTACTTC
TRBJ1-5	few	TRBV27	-	CASTDVTGLQHF	TGTGCCAGCACCGATGTGACAGGTTTACAGCATTTT
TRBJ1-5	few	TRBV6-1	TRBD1	CASSENDRDNQPQHF	TGTGCCAGCAGTGAAAACGACAGGGACAATCAGCCCCAGCATTTT
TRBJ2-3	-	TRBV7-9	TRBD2	CASSSPLAGGTDTQYF	TGTGCCAGCAGCTCCCCACTAGCGGGGGGGACAGATACGCAGTATTTT
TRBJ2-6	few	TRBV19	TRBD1	CASSTPSGQAGANVLTF	TGTGCCAGTAGTACCCCGTCGGGACAGGCTGGGGCCAACGTCCTGACTTTC
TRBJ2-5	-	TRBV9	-	CASSVGGRGETQYF	TGTGCCAGCAGCGTAGGGGGGCGCGGGGAGACCCAGTACTTC
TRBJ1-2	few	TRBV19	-	CASSIPNMGGAGYTF	TGTGCCAGTAGTATACCCAATATGGGTGGGGCCGGCTACACCTTC
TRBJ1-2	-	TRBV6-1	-	CASWDLRYGYTF	TGTGCCTCTTGGGACTTACGCTATGGCTACACCTTC
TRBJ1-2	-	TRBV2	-	CASSDGVNYGYTF	TGTGCCAGCAGTGATGGAGTAAACTATGGCTACACCTTC
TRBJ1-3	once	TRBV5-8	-	CASSLRGSGNTIYF	TGTGCCAGCAGCTTAAGGGGATCTGGAAACACCATATATTTT
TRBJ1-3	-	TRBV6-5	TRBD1	CASSYDRGSGNTIYF	TGTGCCAGCAGTTACGACAGGGGGAGCGGAAACACCATATATTTT
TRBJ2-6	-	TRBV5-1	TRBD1	CASSQPGQASSGANGLTF	TGCGCCAGCAGTCAACCGGGACAGGCCTCCTCTGGGGCCAACGGCCTGACTTTC
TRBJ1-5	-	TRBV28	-	CASSFRRDNQPQHF	TGTGCCAGCAGTTTCAGACGGGACAATCAGCCCCAGCATTTT
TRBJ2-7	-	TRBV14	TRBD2	CASSPQRGPAEQYF	TGTGCCAGCAGCCCCCAGCGGGGCCCCGCGGAGCAGTACTTC
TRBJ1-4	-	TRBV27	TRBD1	CASSARETGVNEKLFF	TGTGCCAGCAGCGCCCGGGAGACAGGGGTTAATGAAAAACTGTTTTTT
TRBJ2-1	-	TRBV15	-	CATSSMTTSGYNEQFF	TGTGCCACCAGCAGCATGACTACTTCTGGGTACAATGAGCAGTTCTTC
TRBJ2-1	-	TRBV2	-	CASSVRGWGNGEQFF	TGTGCCAGCAGTGTCAGGGGCTGGGGTAATGGGGAGCAGTTCTTC
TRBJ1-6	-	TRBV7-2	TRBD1	CASSLRAGTGGSPLHF	TGTGCCAGCAGCTTAAGAGCGGGGACAGGGGGTTCACCCCTCCACTTT
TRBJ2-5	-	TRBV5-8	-	CASSLGRPVETQYF	TGTGCCAGCAGCTTGGGCCGTCCGGTAGAGACCCAGTACTTC
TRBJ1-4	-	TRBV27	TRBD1	CASQSWDRVGEKLFF	TGTGCCAGCCAAAGCTGGGACAGGGTGGGAGAAAAACTGTTTTTT
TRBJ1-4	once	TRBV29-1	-	CSVYQGGNEKLFF	TGCAGCGTTTATCAAGGGGGAAACGAAAAACTGTTTTTT
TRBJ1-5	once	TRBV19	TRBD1	CASSIDPDRDVNQPQHF	TGTGCCAGTAGTATAGATCCCGACAGGGACGTCAATCAGCCCCAGCATTTT
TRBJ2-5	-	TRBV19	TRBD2	CASSITSGVQETQYF	TGTGCCAGTAGTATTACTAGCGGGGTCCAAGAGACCCAGTACTTC